These T cell receptor beta chains were read from a single sample in a study of cytomegalovirus exposure and HLA in healthy donors. Repertoires were generated with immunoSEQ multiplex PCR, while TCRdb's copy carries only in-frame clones and drops some. The table lists some 140,000 clones, about four fifths of them singletons. The specimen was PBMCs. These receptor sequences come from a male donor in good health and CMV-seropositive. Both conserved end residues are part of each CDR3. The order of the fields is clone size, J gene, D gene, V gene, CDR3 DNA, CDR3 protein. D genes are given only for firm matches. The size field is filled for only some rows; it gives once, few, many or a size class.

few	TRBJ2-7	.	TRBV7-9	TGTGCCAGCAGCTTAGAGCATAGGGGCTACGAGCAGTACTTC	CASSLEHRGYEQYF
.	TRBJ1-2	.	TRBV5-1	TGCGCCAGCAGCCTAAACGACGGGGGGAATAACTATGGCTACACCTTC	CASSLNDGGNNYGYTF
.	TRBJ2-3	TRBD1	TRBV27	TGTGCCAGCAGCTCTGGGACAGTCTTAGCAGATACGCAGTATTTT	CASSSGTVLADTQYF
.	TRBJ2-1	.	TRBV7-2	TGTGCCAGCAGCCTTAGCGGACTCTCCTACAATGAGCAGTTCTTC	CASSLSGLSYNEQFF
.	TRBJ1-2	TRBD1	TRBV18	TGTGCCAGCAACGGACAGGGTAGCTATGGCTACACCTTC	CASNGQGSYGYTF
.	TRBJ2-5	TRBD1	TRBV5-1	TGCGCCAGCAGCTTGGGGACAGGGTCGGAGACCCAGTACTTC	CASSLGTGSETQYF
.	TRBJ1-1	.	TRBV7-2	TGTGCCAGCAGCTTGTTCCCTCAGGACACTGAAGCTTTCTTT	CASSLFPQDTEAFF
few	TRBJ1-4	.	TRBV6-1	TGTGCCAGCAGTGAAAGGAGGCTTAATGAAAAACTGTTTTTT	CASSERRLNEKLFF
.	TRBJ2-3	TRBD2	TRBV4-2	TGTGCCAGCAGCCAAGAAGGGACTAGCGGACTAACAGATACGCAGTATTTT	CASSQEGTSGLTDTQYF
.	TRBJ1-4	.	TRBV21-1	TGTGCCAGCAGCACACAATGGGGGGAGAATGAAAAACTGTTTTTT	CASSTQWGENEKLFF
.	TRBJ1-3	TRBD1	TRBV28	TGTGCCAGCAGTCCGGGACAGGCGACTGGAAACACCATATATTTT	CASSPGQATGNTIYF
.	TRBJ1-1	TRBD1	TRBV5-5	TGTGCCAGCCACGGCCCGACAGGGGAAGAAGCTTTCTTT	CASHGPTGEEAFF
.	TRBJ1-4	TRBD1	TRBV6-5	TGTGCCAGCAGTTACTCCGGGACAGGGAATGAAAAACTGTTTTTT	CASSYSGTGNEKLFF
.	TRBJ2-7	TRBD2	TRBV5-1	TGCGCCAGCAGCTTGGCCGCGAGCGGGGGCTACGAGCAGTACTTC	CASSLAASGGYEQYF
.	TRBJ1-6	.	TRBV28	TGTGCCAGCAGTTTAGGGGGGGCGAATTCACCCCTCCACTTT	CASSLGGANSPLHF
.	TRBJ1-2	TRBD1	TRBV27	TGTGCCAGCAGTTTGGGACAGCGGGCGGGCTACACCTTC	CASSLGQRAGYTF
.	TRBJ1-2	.	TRBV4-1	TGCGCCAGCAGCCAAGCAGCTCTAGGCTATGGCTACACCTTC	CASSQAALGYGYTF
.	TRBJ2-2	TRBD1	TRBV5-5	TGTGCCAGCAGCTTGGTAACGGTACAGGGGGCTAATACCGGGGAGCTGTTTTTT	CASSLVTVQGANTGELFF
.	TRBJ2-5	TRBD2	TRBV12-5	TGTGCTAGTGCTGTTGGACTAGCTAAACTTGTGACCCAGTACTTC	CASAVGLAKLVTQYF
.	TRBJ2-1	.	TRBV7-9	TGTGCCAGCAGCCCACCAGGGGGACTAGTTTTGGACAATGAGCAGTTCTTC	CASSPPGGLVLDNEQFF
once	TRBJ2-7	.	TRBV7-6	TGTGCCAGCAGCTCGAGACAGGATACCTACGAGCAGTACTTC	CASSSRQDTYEQYF
.	TRBJ1-5	TRBD1	TRBV10-3	TGTGCCATCAGTGAGTGGGGACAGAATCAGCCCCAGCATTTT	CAISEWGQNQPQHF
.	TRBJ2-3	TRBD2	TRBV11-2	TGTGCCAGCAGCGCCGGACTAGTCACAGATACGCAGTATTTT	CASSAGLVTDTQYF
.	TRBJ1-2	.	TRBV6-5	TGTGCCAGCAGTTACTCCGTTGGTAAGGGGTATGGCTACACCTTC	CASSYSVGKGYGYTF
.	TRBJ1-1	TRBD1	TRBV9	TGTGCCAGCAGCGAGGGGGGACAGCCCTACATGAACACTGAAGCTTTCTTT	CASSEGGQPYMNTEAFF
.	TRBJ2-5	.	TRBV13	TGTGCCAGCAGCTTCCAAGCGGGTGGGGGGGAGACCCAGTACTTC	CASSFQAGGGETQYF
few	TRBJ2-3	.	TRBV9	TGTGCCAGCAGCGTAGCGGTGTACGAGGGCACAGATACGCAGTATTTT	CASSVAVYEGTDTQYF
.	TRBJ2-7	TRBD1	TRBV6-6	TGTGCCAGCAGGAGAGGGACAGGGAATCGCTACGAGCAGTACTTC	CASRRGTGNRYEQYF
.	TRBJ2-5	.	TRBV5-1	TGCGCCAGCAGCCTCCAAGAGACCCAGTACTTC	CASSLQETQYF
.	TRBJ2-3	TRBD1	TRBV19	TGTGCCAGTAGTTTGACAGGGGGAGAAGATACGCAGTATTTT	CASSLTGGEDTQYF
.	TRBJ1-1	.	TRBV6-5	TGTGCCAGCAGATACAGAGTGAACACTGAAGCTTTCTTT	CASRYRVNTEAFF
.	TRBJ2-7	TRBD1	TRBV5-1	TGCGCCAGCAGGTGGGCGACAGGGGGCAGTTACGAGCAGTACTTC	CASRWATGGSYEQYF
.	TRBJ2-3	TRBD2	TRBV19	TGTGCCAGTAGCAGCCTCCTAGCGGGAGGGACAGATACGCAGTATTTT	CASSSLLAGGTDTQYF
.	TRBJ2-1	.	TRBV4-3	TGCGCCAGCAGCCAAGATCTCGTGGAGCAGTTCTTC	CASSQDLVEQFF
.	TRBJ2-7	TRBD1	TRBV7-9	TGTGCCAGCAGCGCCCGGGACAGAGCCGACCGGGAGCAGTACTTC	CASSARDRADREQYF
.	TRBJ2-7	TRBD2	TRBV19	TGTGCCAGTAGTATGGCCCCGGAAACTAGCGGGTGGTACGAGCAGTACTTC	CASSMAPETSGWYEQYF
.	TRBJ2-1	.	TRBV7-9	TGTTCCAGCAGCTCCCTTTCCAATGAGCAGTTCTTC	CSSSSLSNEQFF
.	TRBJ1-1	TRBD1	TRBV11-2	TGTGCCAGCAGCTTAGGCGGACAGGGAAGGGAAGCTTTCTTT	CASSLGGQGREAFF
few	TRBJ2-3	.	TRBV10-1	TGCGCCAGCATCGTTGGGCCTAGCACAGATACGCAGTATTTT	CASIVGPSTDTQYF
few	TRBJ1-3	.	TRBV6-1	TGTGCCAGCAGTGTTGGGGGAGGGCATGGAAACACCATATATTTT	CASSVGGGHGNTIYF
once	TRBJ2-5	.	TRBV15	TGTGCCACCAGCAGAGCCACTAGTTCAGAGACCCAGTACTTC	CATSRATSSETQYF
.	TRBJ2-7	.	TRBV30	TGTGCCTGGGCTAGGGACTCAGACTCCTACGAGCAGTACTTC	CAWARDSDSYEQYF
.	TRBJ1-1	.	TRBV6-5	TGTGCCAGCAGCCTGGACAGGAACACTGAAGCTTTCTTT	CASSLDRNTEAFF
.	TRBJ2-4	TRBD2	TRBV28	TGTGCCAGCAGTTTCTTAGGTAGCGGGGGCCTTAACATTCAGTACTTC	CASSFLGSGGLNIQYF
.	TRBJ1-1	TRBD1	TRBV13	TGTGCCAGCAGCGGCCCCGGGACAGGCCATTTGGAAGCTTTCTTT	CASSGPGTGHLEAFF
.	TRBJ2-1	TRBD2	TRBV7-2	TGTGCCAGCAGCCCACAGGTAGCGGGGGGGCGTCCGTTCTTC	CASSPQVAGGRPFF
few	TRBJ2-3	.	TRBV7-8	TGTGCCAGCAGCCTCGGTTCTAGCACAGATACGCAGTATTTT	CASSLGSSTDTQYF
once	TRBJ1-3	TRBD1	TRBV5-4	TGTGCCAGCAGCTTGGCCGGGACAGGGGGAAGTGGAAACACCATATATTTT	CASSLAGTGGSGNTIYF
.	TRBJ2-7	.	TRBV19	TGTGCCAGTAGTATAGGTCGGCAGGGCGGCGAGCAGTACTTC	CASSIGRQGGEQYF
few	TRBJ2-3	TRBD2	TRBV7-3	TGTGCCAGCAGCATAGCGGGGGGTACCCATACGCAGTATTTT	CASSIAGGTHTQYF
.	TRBJ2-3	TRBD2	TRBV7-3	TGTGCCAGCAGCTTAATGGGGGGACTAGGAGGGACAGATACGCAGTATTTT	CASSLMGGLGGTDTQYF
.	TRBJ2-1	TRBD2	TRBV5-4	TGTGCCAGCAGCTTACGACTAGCGGGGACCTACAATGAGCAGTTCTTC	CASSLRLAGTYNEQFF
.	TRBJ2-7	.	TRBV7-6	TGTGCCAGCAGCACCCCGGGACTCGCCTACGAGCAGTACTTC	CASSTPGLAYEQYF
.	TRBJ2-1	TRBD2	TRBV7-7	TGTGCTAGCAGCTTAGCAGGACCAACACGAGCGGGGGCGGATGAGCAGTTCTTC	CASSLAGPTRAGADEQFF
.	TRBJ2-5	TRBD1	TRBV27	TGTGCCAGCAGCCCACAGGGGGAATGGGAGACCCAGTACTTC	CASSPQGEWETQYF